The rows below give T cell receptor beta chains drawn from one sample of a study of blood T cells in healthy people across ages. TCRdb reanalysed the 5' RACE reads using MiXCR and keeps one entry per CDR3 protein. The table has about 1 million distinct CDR3 sequences, 40% to 50% seen once; the top ten hold over 15%. Sequencing was done on a sample of blood. The origin of the receptors is a woman in her sixties in good health. The CDR3 runs from the conserved cysteine through the conserved F or W. Fields, in order: J gene, V gene, D gene, CDR3 protein. D genes are given only for firm matches.

TRBJ2-5,TRBV12-3/TRBV12-4,.,CASSVSGLQETQYF
TRBJ1-1,TRBV18,.,CASSPTGTVNTEAFF
TRBJ1-6,TRBV20-1,.,CSARVGASDSPLHF
TRBJ2-3,TRBV5-1,.,CASSPRSTVYPTDTQYF
TRBJ2-7,TRBV27,.,CASSASDGSYEQYF
TRBJ2-5,TRBV7-9,.,CASSSAQDARRNKETQYF
TRBJ2-5,TRBV3-1,.,CASSPLGQKETQYF
TRBJ2-1,TRBV6-6,.,CASTASSYNEQFF
TRBJ2-1,TRBV27,TRBD2,CASLAGGTYKEQFF
TRBJ2-1,TRBV27,TRBD2,CASSLSGGSSGRPRNEQFF
TRBJ1-1,TRBV20-1,.,CSAIRQGNTEAFF
TRBJ1-1,TRBV11-2,.,CASSLEVGVNTEAFF
TRBJ2-5,TRBV3-1,TRBD2,CASSPLLAGGRETQYF
TRBJ1-3,TRBV3-1,.,CASSPFGSSGNTIYF
TRBJ2-4,TRBV7-2,.,CASSFSRGTKNIQYF